This TCR beta chain originates from a study of brain T cells in children with intractable seizures. Germline-derived CDR1 and CDR2 are SEHNR and FQNEAQ (reference sequence). V lost 1 base and J 0 bases, leaving 15 bases between the germline ends. This CDR3 contains 17 residues. Clones were read by immunoSEQ multiplex PCR, and TCRdb kept only the in-frame ones, dropping some. Of about 350,000 clones in the sample, 93% were seen once. Time point meaning: blood from clinic visit 5 months post-surgery; TSC patient then seizure free. The chain employs TRBV7-9 and TRBJ2-5; D gene unclear. This receptor was taken from a boy under two years old with tuberous sclerosis and intractable seizures. Sequences were derived from peripheral blood, sampled 5 to 6 months after surgery. The CDR3 bases are TGTGCCAGCAGCTTAGAATTTGGGCTTTCGTACCAAGAGACCCAGTACTTC. It translates to CASSLEFGLSYQETQYF.